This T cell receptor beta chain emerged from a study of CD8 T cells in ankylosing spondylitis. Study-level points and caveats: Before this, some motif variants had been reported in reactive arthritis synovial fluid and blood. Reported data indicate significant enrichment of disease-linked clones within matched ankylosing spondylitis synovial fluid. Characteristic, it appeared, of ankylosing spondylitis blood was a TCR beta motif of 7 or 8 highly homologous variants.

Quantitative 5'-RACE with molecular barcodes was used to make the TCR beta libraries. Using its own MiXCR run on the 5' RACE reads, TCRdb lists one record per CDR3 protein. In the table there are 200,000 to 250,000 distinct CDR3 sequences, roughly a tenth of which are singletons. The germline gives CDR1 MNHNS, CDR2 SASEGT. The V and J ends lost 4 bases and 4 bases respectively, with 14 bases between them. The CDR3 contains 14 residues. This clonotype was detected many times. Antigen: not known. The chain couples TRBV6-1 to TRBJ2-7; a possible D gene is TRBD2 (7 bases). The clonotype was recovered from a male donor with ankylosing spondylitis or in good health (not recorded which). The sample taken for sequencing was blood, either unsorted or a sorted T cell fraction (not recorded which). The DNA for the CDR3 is TGTGCCAGCAGTGTAATGAGGGGGGGGTACGAGCAGTACTTC. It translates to CASSVMRGGYEQYF.